These 19 T cell receptor beta chains came from one sample sequenced in a study of identical twins. TCRdb re-called the 5' RACE reads with MiXCR, one entry per CDR3 protein. The table records some 790,000 distinct CDR3 sequences, about 18% of them present only once. This sample was also put to use in a study of T cells expressing NK-cell markers.

Input material: PBMCs. All receptors derive from a woman under 30 in good health.

The CDR3 loop is CSASDRAYQPQHF. The CDR3 DNA reads as TGCAGTGCTTCTGACAGGGCCTATCAGCCCCAGCATTTT. The chain couples TRBV20-1 to TRBJ1-5, with 7 bases aligning to TRBD1. The germline V gene has CDR1 DFQATT and CDR2 SNEGSKA (reference sequence). The length of the CDR3 is 13 residues. Trimming at V came to 5 bases and at J to 5 bases, leaving 6 bases not matched to a gene.

This clonotype has more than one count but fewer than ten. The genes are TRBV5-1 and TRBJ2-1; TRBD2 agrees at 12 bases. Germline V gene sequence: CDR1 SGHRS, CDR2 YFSETQ. The CDR3 is made up of 15 amino acids. V shed 1 base and J 8 bases; nucleotides not matched to a gene: 4. CDR3 protein: CASSLTSGGSDEQFF. The CDR3, as DNA: TGCGCCAGCAGCTTGACTAGCGGGGGGTCGGATGAGCAGTTCTTC.

This clonotype came up a few times. The rearrangement uses TRBV20-1 and TRBJ1-2; 7 positions agree with TRBD1. The V and J ends lost 8 bases and 7 bases, in that order; junction bases with no gene match: 4. This CDR3 comprises 10 residues. The V gene's germline CDR1 is DFQATT and CDR2 SNEGSKA (reference sequence). CDR3 loop: CSMQGGGYTF. The CDR3 coding sequence is TGCAGTATGCAGGGGGGTGGCTACACCTTC.

The sample holds many counts of this clonotype. This sequence joins TRBV20-1 and TRBJ1-1, with D unresolved. This CDR3 comprises 15 residues. CDR1 and CDR2 from the germline V gene are DFQATT and SNEGSKA (reference sequence). V was shortened by 6 bases and J by 0 bases, with 17 bases between the two germline ends. DNA for the CDR3: TGCAGTGCCCCTGGTAGGGTTGCCATGAACACTGAAGCTTTCTTT. Its translation: CSAPGRVAMNTEAFF.

The chain combines TRBV5-1 with TRBJ2-5, with 8 bases fitting TRBD2. Germline-derived CDR1 and CDR2 are SGHRS and YFSETQ. The CDR3 sequence is 14 residues long. With 3 bases clipped from V and 5 bases from J, the junction kept 6 bases outside the gene matches. The CDR3 sequence: CASSSPTGGETQYF. The CDR3 nucleotides read TGCGCCAGCAGCTCTCCCACGGGAGGGGAGACCCAGTACTTC.

This clonotype was seen more than once but under ten times. The chain recombines TRBV20-1 with TRBJ2-1; perhaps D is TRBD1 or TRBD2 (5 bases each). The CDR3 runs 13 residues. The V end was cut by 3 bases, the J end by 3 bases, with 9 bases between. Germline V gene data show CDR1 as DFQATT and CDR2 as SNEGSKA (reference sequence). The CDR3 is CSASGAVYNEQFF. In DNA form, the CDR3 reads TGCAGTGCTAGCGGGGCCGTCTACAATGAGCAGTTCTTC.

In its sample, this clonotype was seen a few times. The chain uses TRBV5-6 and TRBJ2-1; 8 bases align to TRBD2. Trimming cost V 4 bases and J 8 bases; bases outside gene matches: 14. The CDR3 spans 16 residues. Germline loops: CDR1 SGHDT, CDR2 YYEEEE. CDR3 loop: CASSPPGTRRDDEQFF. CDR3 sequence (DNA): TGTGCCAGCAGCCCACCCGGGACTAGAAGGGACGATGAGCAGTTCTTC.

In its sample, this clonotype was seen a few times. CDR3 sequence (DNA): TGTGCCAGCAGCCAAGCGAGCACAACGAAGACCCAGTACTTC. This sequence encodes CASSQASTTKTQYF. V gene TRBV3-1 combines with J gene TRBJ2-5; D ambiguous. Germline V gives CDR1 LGHDT, CDR2 YNNKEL (reference sequence). This CDR3 comprises 14 residues. V lost 1 base, J lost 6 bases, and 12 bases lay in between.

This clonotype was seen more than once but under ten times. V and J are TRBV12-3 or TRBV12-4 and TRBJ2-6; D call uncertain. The CDR3 consists of 15 residues. Trimming left V 3 bases short and J 1 base short, with 7 bases between. The CDR3 sequence: CASSFPGSGANVLTF. For the CDR3, the DNA is TGTGCCAGCAGTTTCCCGGGTTCTGGGGCCAACGTCCTGACTTTC.

The J gene is TRBJ2-7, the V gene TRBV5-6; TRBD2 might be the D (6 bases). CDR1 and CDR2 from the germline V gene are SGHDT and YYEEEE. Trimming removed 2 bases at V and 6 bases at J, with 12 bases between. This CDR3 has 13 amino acids. DNA of the CDR3: TGTGCCAGCAGCTTCGGGACTGCTTCCGAGCAGTACTTC. Encoded protein: CASSFGTASEQYF. Full variable domain (outside the CDR3, taken from reference TRBV5-6 and TRBJ2-7): DAGVTQSPTHLIKTRGQQVTLRCSPKSGHDTVSWYQQALGQGPQFIFQYYEEEERQRGNFPDRFSGHQFPNYSSELNVNALLLGDSALYLCASSFGTASEQYFGPGTRLTVT.

This clonotype has only a few counts. The chain combines TRBV12-3 or TRBV12-4 with TRBJ1-1; D possibly corresponds to TRBD1 (5 bases). This CDR3 contains 15 residues. V was shortened by 5 bases and J by 0 bases, with 13 bases between the two germline ends. The CDR3: CASSPAGTVNTEAFF. CDR3 in DNA: TGTGCCAGCAGTCCAGCAGGGACCGTGAACACTGAAGCTTTCTTT.

V gene TRBV6-2 or TRBV6-3 combines with J gene TRBJ2-7, with TRBD2 matching over 10 bases. V was clipped by 4 bases and J by 3 bases; unmatched bases: 9. The germline CDR1 and CDR2 sequences are MNHEY and SVGEGT. The CDR3 spans 16 residues. The CDR3 loop is CASSSSSGRVVYEQYF. CDR3 bases: TGTGCCAGCAGTTCCTCTAGCGGGAGAGTTGTCTACGAGCAGTACTTC.

This clonotype was seen a few times. The CDR3 DNA reads as TGTGCCAGCAGTTACTCGTGGGGAGGCCTAAAGAACACCGGGGAGCTGTTTTTT. Translated, it gives CASSYSWGGLKNTGELFF. The J gene is TRBJ2-2, the V gene TRBV6-5, with D possibly being TRBD2 (6 bases). V lost 0 bases to trimming and J lost 1 base, with 15 bases between them. The length of the CDR3 is 18 residues. CDR1 MNHEY and CDR2 SVGAGI come from the germline V gene.

The CDR3, as DNA: TGTGCCACCAGCAGAACCGATGAGCAGGCGGGAGTCTATGACAATGAGCAGTTCTTC. This gives the protein CATSRTDEQAGVYDNEQFF. This chain links TRBV15 with TRBJ2-1; 7 positions agree with TRBD2. From germline, CDR1 is LNHNV and CDR2 YYDKDF (reference sequence). J gave up 5 bases and V 2 bases, and 18 bases lay outside the gene matches. The CDR3 totals 19 residues.

The chain links TRBV27 to TRBJ2-7; D not certain. Trimming left V 6 bases short and J 2 bases short, with 17 bases between. Germline loops: CDR1 MNHEY, CDR2 SMNVEV (reference sequence). The CDR3 runs to 15 residues. In DNA, the CDR3 is TGTGCCAGCAGACACCACCAAGACGCAACCTACGAGCAGTACTTC. Its protein product is CASRHHQDATYEQYF.

This clonotype was seen only a few times. The rearrangement links TRBV10-2 to TRBJ2-2; 14 nucleotides match TRBD2. This CDR3 contains 15 residues. Per germline, CDR1 WSHSY and CDR2 SAAADI. Trimming cost V 6 bases and J 9 bases; bases outside gene matches: 6. CDR3: CASRGGLAGGRELFF. CDR3 DNA: TGCGCCAGCAGGGGAGGACTAGCGGGAGGAAGGGAGCTGTTTTTT.

The genes are TRBV10-3 and TRBJ2-1; 7 bases agree with TRBD2. There are 14 residues in the CDR3. Per the germline V gene, CDR1 is ENHRY and CDR2 is SYGVKD. J lost 14 bases, V lost 3 bases, and 13 bases had no gene match. CDR3: CAISDRGGNLKEFF. The CDR3 DNA follows: TGTGCCATCAGTGACCGGGGAGGGAACCTGAAGGAGTTCTTC.

This clonotype turned up a few times. The rearrangement uses TRBV12-5 and TRBJ1-5; the D is unclear. The CDR3 contains 14 residues. Germline values: CDR1 LGHNT, CDR2 FRNRAP. Trimming stripped 6 bases from V and 0 bases from J, with 9 bases between. The CDR3 DNA is TGTGCTAGTGGAGAGACGGTTAGCAATCAGCCCCAGCATTTT. Amino acid sequence: CASGETVSNQPQHF.

This clonotype was recorded many times. This chain joins TRBV12-3 or TRBV12-4 and TRBJ2-3; TRBD2 matches at 10 bases. Trimming cost V 3 bases and J 4 bases; bases outside gene matches: 4. The CDR3 contains 15 residues. The chain's CDR3 is CASSLMLAGADTQYF. CDR3 DNA sequence: TGTGCCAGCAGTTTGATGCTAGCGGGGGCAGATACGCAGTATTTT.